This T cell receptor (beta chain) appears in the sequencing data of a study of CD8 T cells in Susac syndrome. In the study overall: The sequenced Susac syndrome patients included six who had clinically active disease and fewer than ten who were in remission.

RNA was extracted with the RNeasy kit, and a quantity of 0.5 to 1 ug was reverse transcribed using random hexamers. TCRdb reanalysed the immunoSEQ multiplex PCR reads using MiXCR and keeps one entry per CDR3 protein. The data contain about 240,000 distinct CDR3 sequences, 90% to 96% of them seen just once; the ten biggest clones take up about 0.1%. In the case of this clonotype: Antigen: not known.

Study-level results: The study conceded that its TCR sequencing and HLA analysis involved relatively few individuals.

CDR3 length equals 11 residues. Between the trimmed V and J ends, which lost 7 bases and 5 bases, there was a span of 11 bases. The germline CDR1 and CDR2 sequences are SQVTM and ANQGSEA. What was sequenced was CD4+ T cells from PBMCs. The sequence came from a human donor with Susac syndrome. V gene TRBV29-1 combines with J gene TRBJ2-5; TRBD2 is a possible D gene (6 bases). This CDR3 reads CSAGGEETQYF. DNA for the CDR3: TGCAGCGCCGGGGGTGAGGAGACCCAGTACTTC.